This paragraph covers one T cell receptor (beta chain) sequence. As handled by the study authors: Estimation of nucleated cell counts relied on the amplification of reference gene primers. The assay was immunoSEQ multiplex PCR, and TCRdb's table has in-frame clones only and misses some. That table supplies the V and J calls and clone size; D and trimming were determined from the DNA. The data contain around 100,000 clones, approximately 90% of them singletons. V lost 3 bases to trimming and J lost 5 bases; unmatched junction nucleotides: 7. CDR3 length: 16 amino acids. Germline CDR1 reads SGHTA; CDR2 reads FQGTGA. The sample originates from a study of blood T cell repertoires in COVID-19. Across the study: From T cells, B-cell-depleted T cells, or PBMCs came the material, which was cDNA or gDNA.

The V and J genes are TRBV7-3 and TRBJ2-1, with 10 bases identical to TRBD1. The TCR sequence derives from a human donor with active COVID-19. The donor label of this sample is uncertain. The sample comprised peripheral blood. The CDR3 DNA sequence: TGTGCCAGCAGCTTTTTACCGGGACAGGGGAACAATGAGCAGTTCTTC. As protein: CASSFLPGQGNNEQFF. Full variable domain (remainder filled in from reference TRBV7-3 and TRBJ2-1): GAGVSQTPSNKVTEKGKYVELRCDPISGHTALYWYRQSLGQGPEFLIYFQGTGAADDSGLPNDRFFAVRPEGSVSTLKIQRTERGDSAVYLCASSFLPGQGNNEQFFGPGTRLTVL.